This TCR beta chain was recovered during a study of cytomegalovirus exposure and HLA in healthy donors. V gave up 3 bases and J gave up 1 base; unmatched junction bases: 15. Germline V gives CDR1 SEHNR, CDR2 FQNEAQ (reference sequence). CDR3 length: 19 amino acids. The PCR used 60 Vbeta and 13 Jbeta primers. TCRdb's table, derived via immunoSEQ multiplex PCR, lists solely in-frame clones and lacks some. The table shows about 190,000 clones, with just under 75% occurring only once. The TCR was taken from a woman aged 25 to 39 in good health and CMV-seropositive. Sequencing input: PBMCs. V is TRBV7-9 and J is TRBJ2-5, with 9 bases that match TRBD1. CDR3 in DNA: TGTGCCAGCAGCTTGGGCAGTTTAGGGGACAGGGTCCTCCAAGAGACCCAGTACTTC. Translating it yields CASSLGSLGDRVLQETQYF. Complete variable domain (other parts from reference TRBV7-9 and TRBJ2-5): DTGVSQNPRHKITKRGQNVTFRCDPISEHNRLYWYRQTLGQGPEFLTYFQNEAQLEKSRLLSDRFSAERPKGSFSTLEIQRTEQGDSAMYLCASSLGSLGDRVLQETQYFGPGTRLLVL.